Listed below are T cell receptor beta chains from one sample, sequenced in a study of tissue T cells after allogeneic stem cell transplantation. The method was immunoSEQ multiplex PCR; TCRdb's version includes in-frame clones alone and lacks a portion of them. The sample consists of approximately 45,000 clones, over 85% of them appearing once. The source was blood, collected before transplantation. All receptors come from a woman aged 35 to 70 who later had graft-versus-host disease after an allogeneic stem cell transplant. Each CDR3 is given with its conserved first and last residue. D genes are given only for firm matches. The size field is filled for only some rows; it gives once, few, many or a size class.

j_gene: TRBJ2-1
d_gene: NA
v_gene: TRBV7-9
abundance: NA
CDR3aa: CASSLKAGGYNEQFF

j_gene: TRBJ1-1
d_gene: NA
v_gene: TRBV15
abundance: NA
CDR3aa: CATSSDQNTEAFF

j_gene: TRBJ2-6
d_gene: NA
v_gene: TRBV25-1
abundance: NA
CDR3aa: CASSRGSGANVLTF

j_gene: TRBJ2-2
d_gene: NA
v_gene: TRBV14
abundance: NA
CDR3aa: CASSSRQGLGSGELFF

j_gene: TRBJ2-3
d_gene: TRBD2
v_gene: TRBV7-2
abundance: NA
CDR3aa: CASSLGLAGGGVTQYF

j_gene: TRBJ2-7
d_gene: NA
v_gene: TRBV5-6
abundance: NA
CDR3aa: CASSRAETAFEQYF

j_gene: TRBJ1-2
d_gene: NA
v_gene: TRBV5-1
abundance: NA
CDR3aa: CASSLEGNYGYTF

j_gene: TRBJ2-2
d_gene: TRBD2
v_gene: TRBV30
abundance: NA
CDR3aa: CAWRGLAGAGELFF

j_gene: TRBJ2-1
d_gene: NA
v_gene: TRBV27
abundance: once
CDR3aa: CASAPSYNEQFF

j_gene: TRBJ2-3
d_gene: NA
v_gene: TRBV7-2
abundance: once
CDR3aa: CASSLVGTGTDTQYF

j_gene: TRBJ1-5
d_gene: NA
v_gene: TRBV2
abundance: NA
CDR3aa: CASRVSGYTQHF

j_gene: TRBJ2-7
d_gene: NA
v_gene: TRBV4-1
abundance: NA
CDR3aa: CASRSPERYEQYF

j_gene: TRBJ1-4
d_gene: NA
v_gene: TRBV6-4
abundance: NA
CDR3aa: CASSDPLASAIF

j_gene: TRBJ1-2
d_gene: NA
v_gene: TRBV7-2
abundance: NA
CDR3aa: CASSPGTTNYGYTF

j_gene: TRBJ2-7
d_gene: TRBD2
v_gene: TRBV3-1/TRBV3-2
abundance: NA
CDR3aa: CASSQEVWTSGRSEQYF

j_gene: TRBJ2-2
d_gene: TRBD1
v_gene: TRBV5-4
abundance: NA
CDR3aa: CASSLGTANTGELFF

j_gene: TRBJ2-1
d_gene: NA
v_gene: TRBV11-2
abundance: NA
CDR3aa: CASSPRSGMGSYNEQFF

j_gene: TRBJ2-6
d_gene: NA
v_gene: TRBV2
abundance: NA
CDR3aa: CASRDDNYSGANVLTF

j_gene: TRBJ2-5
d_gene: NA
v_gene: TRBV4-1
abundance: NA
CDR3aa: CASSPPGLAEETQYF

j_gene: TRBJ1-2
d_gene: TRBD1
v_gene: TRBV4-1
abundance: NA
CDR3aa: CASSQDRVGGAGGYTF

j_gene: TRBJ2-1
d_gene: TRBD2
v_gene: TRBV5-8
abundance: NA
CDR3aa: CASSPGLAGGNEQFF

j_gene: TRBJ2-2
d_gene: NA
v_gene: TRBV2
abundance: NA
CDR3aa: CASSGSPTGELFF

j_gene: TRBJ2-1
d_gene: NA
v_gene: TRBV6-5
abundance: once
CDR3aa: CASKMDSTFDEQFF

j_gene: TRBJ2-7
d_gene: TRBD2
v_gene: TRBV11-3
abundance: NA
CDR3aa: CASSRTSGSLYEQYF

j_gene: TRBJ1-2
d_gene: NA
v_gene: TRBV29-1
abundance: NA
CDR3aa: CSVERTAMEEYTF

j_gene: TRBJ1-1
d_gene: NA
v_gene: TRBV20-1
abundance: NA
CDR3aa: CSAPRQSEAFF

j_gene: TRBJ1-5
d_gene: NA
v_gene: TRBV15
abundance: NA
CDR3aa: CATSRLPGWDQPQHF